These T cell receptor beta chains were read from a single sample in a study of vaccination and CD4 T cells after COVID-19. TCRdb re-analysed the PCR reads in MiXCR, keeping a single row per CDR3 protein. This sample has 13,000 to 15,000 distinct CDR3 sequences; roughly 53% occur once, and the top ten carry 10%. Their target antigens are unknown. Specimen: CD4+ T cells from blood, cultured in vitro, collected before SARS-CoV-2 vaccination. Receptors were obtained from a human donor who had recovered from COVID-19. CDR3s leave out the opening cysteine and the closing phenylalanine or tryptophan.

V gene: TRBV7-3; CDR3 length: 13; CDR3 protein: ASSRSGRSTDTQY
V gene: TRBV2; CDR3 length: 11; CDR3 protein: ASREGLIDTQY
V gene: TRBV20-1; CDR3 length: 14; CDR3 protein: SARDTSTGPNYGYT
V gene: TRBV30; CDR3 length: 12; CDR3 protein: AWSASRNQETQY
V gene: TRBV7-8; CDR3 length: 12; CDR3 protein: ASSFRRDNNEQF
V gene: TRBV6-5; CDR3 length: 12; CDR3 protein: ASSYADRASGYT
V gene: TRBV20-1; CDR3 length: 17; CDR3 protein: SAGTRGLAGGPITDTQY
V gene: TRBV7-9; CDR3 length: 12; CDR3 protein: ASSLSGLNTEAF
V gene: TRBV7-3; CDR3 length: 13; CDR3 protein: ASSPQGLEGGELF
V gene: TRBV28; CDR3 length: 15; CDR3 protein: ASSLSLASGSSGSEF
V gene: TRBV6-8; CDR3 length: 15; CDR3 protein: ASSYSGAAERQETQY
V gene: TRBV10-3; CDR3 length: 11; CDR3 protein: AIRREMNTEAF
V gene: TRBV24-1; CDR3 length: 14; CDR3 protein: ATSEPGTSGYNEQF
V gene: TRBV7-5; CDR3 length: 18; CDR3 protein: ISVPEASAGGQGYEETQY
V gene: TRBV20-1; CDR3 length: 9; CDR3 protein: TWGYAETQY